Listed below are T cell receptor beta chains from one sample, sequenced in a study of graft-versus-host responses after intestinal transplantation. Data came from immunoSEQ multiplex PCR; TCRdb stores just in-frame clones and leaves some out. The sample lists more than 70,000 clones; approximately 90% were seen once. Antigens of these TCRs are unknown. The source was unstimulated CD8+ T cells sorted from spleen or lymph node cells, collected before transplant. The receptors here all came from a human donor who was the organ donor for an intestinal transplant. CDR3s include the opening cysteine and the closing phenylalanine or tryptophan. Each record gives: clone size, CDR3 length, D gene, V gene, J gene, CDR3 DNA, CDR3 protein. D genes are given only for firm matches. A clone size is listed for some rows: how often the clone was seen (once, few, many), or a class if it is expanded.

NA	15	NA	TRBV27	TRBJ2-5	TGTGCCAGCAGCCCCCTGCTTGGGCTACAAGAGACCCAGTACTTC	CASSPLLGLQETQYF
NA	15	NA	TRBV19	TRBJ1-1	TGTGCCAGTAGTATGAATTCCCTGAGACAGGCACCGGCTTTCTTT	CASSMNSLRQAPAFF
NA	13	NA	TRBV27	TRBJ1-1	TGTGCCAGCAGTCGGACAAGGAACACTGAAGCTTTCTTT	CASSRTRNTEAFF
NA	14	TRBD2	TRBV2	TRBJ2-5	TGTGCTTCACCGGGACTAGTAAATAAAGAGACCCAGTACTTC	CASPGLVNKETQYF
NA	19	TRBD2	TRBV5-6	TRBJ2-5	TGTGCCAGCAGCTCGTCCCTGACTAGCGGGGGGATGTTCCAAGAGACCCAGTACTTC	CASSSSLTSGGMFQETQYF
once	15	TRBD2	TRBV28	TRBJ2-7	TGTGCCAGCAACCCGCGGACTAGCGGATACCTCTCCCCGTACTTC	CASNPRTSGYLSPYF
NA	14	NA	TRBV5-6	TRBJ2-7	TGTGCCAGCAGTTTCGACAGTTCCTCCTACGAGCAGTACTTC	CASSFDSSSYEQYF
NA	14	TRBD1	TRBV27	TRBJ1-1	TGTGCCAGCAGTCCACCCGGACAGGGTCGCCGAGCTTTCTTT	CASSPPGQGRRAFF
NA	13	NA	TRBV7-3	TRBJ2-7	TGTGCCAGCAGCTTTGGGGGCGGCTACGAGCAGTACTTC	CASSFGGGYEQYF
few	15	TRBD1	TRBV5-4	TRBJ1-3	TGTGCCAGCAGCCGGGACAGTAGTTCTGGAAACACCATATATTTT	CASSRDSSSGNTIYF
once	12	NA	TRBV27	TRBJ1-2	TGTGCCAGCCGTCAGGGGATCTATGGCTACACCTTC	CASRQGIYGYTF
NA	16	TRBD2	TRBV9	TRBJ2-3	TGTGCCAGCAGCGTAGGGCGCGGGGGAAGCACAGATACGCAGTATTTT	CASSVGRGGSTDTQYF
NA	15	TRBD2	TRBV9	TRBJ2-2	TGTGCCAGCAGCGGACTAGCGGGGAACACCGGGGAGCTGTTTTTT	CASSGLAGNTGELFF
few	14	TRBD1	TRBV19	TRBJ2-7	TGTGCCAGTCGTCCCGGGACAGGGCCCTACGAGCAGTACTTC	CASRPGTGPYEQYF
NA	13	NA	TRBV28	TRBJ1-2	TGTGCCAGCAGTTTAGGAGGGAACTATGGCTACACCTTC	CASSLGGNYGYTF
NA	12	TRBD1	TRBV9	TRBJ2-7	TGTGCCAGCAGCGGGACAGGGGGCGAGCAGTACTTC	CASSGTGGEQYF
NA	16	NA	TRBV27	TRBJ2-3	TGTGCCAGCAGTCCTAGTCGGGCGGGCAACACAGATACGCAGTATTTT	CASSPSRAGNTDTQYF
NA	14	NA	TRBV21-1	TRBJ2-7	TGTGCCAGCAGCCCCCGGACAGGGCGCTACGAGCAGTACTTC	CASSPRTGRYEQYF
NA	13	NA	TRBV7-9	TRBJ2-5	TGTGCCAGCAGCTTGGGACTCCAGGAGACCCAGTACTTC	CASSLGLQETQYF
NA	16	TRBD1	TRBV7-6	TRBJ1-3	TGTGCCAGCAGCTGGGGGGGACAGGGCTCTGGAAACACCATATATTTT	CASSWGGQGSGNTIYF
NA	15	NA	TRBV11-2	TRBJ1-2	TGTGCCAGCAGCTTAGTGGCAGGCTTTAACTATGGCTACACCTTC	CASSLVAGFNYGYTF
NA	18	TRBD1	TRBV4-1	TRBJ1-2	TGCGCCAGCAGCCAAGCCCTTCCGACAGGGGTGGGCAAGGATGGCTACACCTTC	CASSQALPTGVGKDGYTF
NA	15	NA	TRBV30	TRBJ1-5	TGTGCCTGGAGTGCGGGACACTTTAGCAATCAGCCCCAGCATTTT	CAWSAGHFSNQPQHF
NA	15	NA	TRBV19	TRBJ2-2	TGTGCCAGTAGTTCCTCGGGACACCTCACCGGGGAGCTGTTTTTT	CASSSSGHLTGELFF
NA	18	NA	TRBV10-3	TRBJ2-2	TGTGCCATCAGTGAACTTACAGGGCTACCCCTGAACACCGGGGAGCTGTTTTTT	CAISELTGLPLNTGELFF
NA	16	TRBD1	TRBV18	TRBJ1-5	TGTGCCAGCTCACCACCGTGGACAGGGGCGGATCAGCCCCAGCATTTT	CASSPPWTGADQPQHF
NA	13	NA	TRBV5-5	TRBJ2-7	TGTGCCAGCAGCTTAACAGGGTCCTACGAGCAGTACTTC	CASSLTGSYEQYF
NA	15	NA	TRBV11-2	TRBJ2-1	TGTGCCAGCAGCTTAGATAGACTAGAAATAAATGAGCAGTTCTTC	CASSLDRLEINEQFF
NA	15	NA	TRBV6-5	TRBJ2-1	TGTGCCAGCAGTTTGGGGGGGGCGGCCTACAATGAGCAGTTCTTC	CASSLGGAAYNEQFF
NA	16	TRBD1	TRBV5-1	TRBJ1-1	TGCGCCAGCAGCCACCGGACAGGACTATTGAACACTGAAGCTTTCTTT	CASSHRTGLLNTEAFF
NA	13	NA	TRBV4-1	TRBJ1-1	TGCGCCAGCAGCCAAGGCGCCGCGACTGAAGCTTTCTTT	CASSQGAATEAFF
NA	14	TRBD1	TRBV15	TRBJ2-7	TGTGCCACCAGCAGAGGGGACAGCTACTACGAGCAGTACTTC	CATSRGDSYYEQYF
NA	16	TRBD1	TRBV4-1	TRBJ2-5	TGCGCCAGCAGCCAAGTGGGACAGGGGGCGGTCAAGACCCAGTACTTC	CASSQVGQGAVKTQYF
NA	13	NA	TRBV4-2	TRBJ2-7	TGTGCCAGCAGCCAAGACCGGGGGTACGAGCAGTACTTC	CASSQDRGYEQYF
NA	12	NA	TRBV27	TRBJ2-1	TGTGCCAGCAGTTTGTCGGTCAATGAGCAGTTCTTC	CASSLSVNEQFF
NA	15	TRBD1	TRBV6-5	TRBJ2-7	TGTGCCAGCAGCATAGGGACAGCCGCGACCTACGAGCAGTACTTC	CASSIGTAATYEQYF
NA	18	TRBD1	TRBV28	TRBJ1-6	TGTGCCAGCAGTTCCCCCCGACAGGGAGAAAGATATAATTCACCCCTCCACTTT	CASSSPRQGERYNSPLHF
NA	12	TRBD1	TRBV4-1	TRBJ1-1	TGCGCCAGCAGCCAAGATGGCAGGGGGGCTTTCTTT	CASSQDGRGAFF
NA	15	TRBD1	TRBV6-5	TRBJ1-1	TGTGCCAGCAGCACCGACAGGGGGCCTGTCGCTGAAGCTTTCTTT	CASSTDRGPVAEAFF
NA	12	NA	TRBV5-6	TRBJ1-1	TGTGCCAGCAGCACTGGGGGGGTTGAAGCTTTCTTT	CASSTGGVEAFF
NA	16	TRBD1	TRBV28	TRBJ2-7	TGTGCCAGCAGACTGGGACAGCACCCGGCCAGCTACGAGCAGTACTTC	CASRLGQHPASYEQYF
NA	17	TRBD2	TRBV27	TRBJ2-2	TGTGCCAGCAGTTTATCAAGCGGGGACTTCGACACCGGGGAGCTGTTTTTT	CASSLSSGDFDTGELFF
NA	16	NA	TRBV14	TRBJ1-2	TGTGCCAGCAGCCCAATCTCTACCGGGACACGTTATGGCTACACCTTC	CASSPISTGTRYGYTF
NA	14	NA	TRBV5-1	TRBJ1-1	TGCGCCAGCAGCGTAACAGGAGAGAACACTGAAGCTTTCTTT	CASSVTGENTEAFF
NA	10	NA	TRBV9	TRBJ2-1	TGTGCCAGCGCGGGCAATGAGCAGTTCTTC	CASAGNEQFF
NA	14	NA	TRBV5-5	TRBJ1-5	TGTGCCAGCAGCTCGTTGGACGGGGTACGGCCCCAGCATTTT	CASSSLDGVRPQHF
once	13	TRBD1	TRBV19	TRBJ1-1	TGTGCCAGTACTGCAGGGGGCTGGACTGAAGCTTTCTTT	CASTAGGWTEAFF
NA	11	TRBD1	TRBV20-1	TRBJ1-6	TGCAGTGCTAGAAAGGACAGGGCCCTCCACTTT	CSARKDRALHF
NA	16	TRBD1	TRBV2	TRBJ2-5	TGTGCCAGCAGTGTACCCCGGGACAGGGGAACGGAGACCCAGTACTTC	CASSVPRDRGTETQYF